Each of the 20 T cell receptor beta chains below was sequenced from the same sample in a study of cytomegalovirus exposure and HLA in healthy donors. Vbeta (60) and Jbeta (13) primers were used in the PCR. TCRdb's copy holds only in-frame clones and misses some; the assay was immunoSEQ multiplex PCR. Here the sample spans about 150,000 clones, 77% being singletons. The sequencing sample was made of PBMCs. The origin of the receptors is a male donor in good health and CMV-seronegative.

V usage is TRBV9 and J usage is TRBJ2-5; D remains unclear. Trimming shortened V by 0 bases and J by 1 base, and 10 bases separated the two germline ends. This CDR3 has 15 amino acids. CDR1 is SGDLS, CDR2 YYNGEE, per germline. The CDR3 sequence: CASSVVIGAQETQYF. CDR3 sequence (DNA): TGTGCCAGCAGCGTAGTAATTGGAGCCCAAGAGACCCAGTACTTC. The full variable domain, with the rest looked up from reference TRBV9 and TRBJ2-5, is DSGVTQTPKHLITATGQRVTLRCSPRSGDLSVYWYQQSLDQGLQFLIQYYNGEERAKGNILERFSAQQFPDLHSELNLSSLELGDSALYFCASSVVIGAQETQYFGPGTRLLVL.

This chain uses TRBV2 with TRBJ1-2; no clear D. V was clipped by 4 bases and J by 10 bases, with 7 bases between them. The germline V gene has CDR1 SNHLY and CDR2 FYNNEI. The CDR3 is 10 residues long. CDR3 DNA sequence: TGTGCCAGCAGTGTGGAGTTCTACACCTTC. Translation gives CASSVEFYTF.

The chain carries TRBV2 and TRBJ2-3; no clear D gene. The V end was cut by 1 base, the J end by 4 bases, with 12 bases between. This CDR3 is built from 15 residues. CDR1 and CDR2 from the germline V gene are SNHLY and FYNNEI. CDR3 in amino acids: CASSEGRVAADTQYF. CDR3 DNA sequence: TGTGCCAGCAGTGAAGGGAGAGTAGCAGCAGATACGCAGTATTTT.

This clone showed up just once. V usage is TRBV5-6 and J usage is TRBJ1-2; 11 bases map to TRBD1. Per the germline V gene, CDR1 is SGHDT and CDR2 is YYEEEE. This CDR3 comprises 19 residues. The V and J ends lost 3 bases and 2 bases, in that order; junction bases with no gene match: 15. The chain's CDR3 is CASSSPGVWTGGSNYGYTF. The DNA for the CDR3 is TGTGCCAGCAGCTCCCCCGGGGTTTGGACAGGGGGCTCAAACTATGGCTACACCTTC.

The chain employs TRBV18 and TRBJ1-4; 9 bases map to TRBD1. Per the germline V gene, CDR1 is KGHSH and CDR2 is LQKENI. This CDR3 contains 16 residues. The junction had 8 bases not matched to a gene; V was cut back by 2 bases and J by 7 bases. In DNA, the CDR3 is TGTGCCAGCTCACCAACAAAGGACAGGGGCGGTGAAAAACTGTTTTTT. It encodes CASSPTKDRGGEKLFF. Full variable domain (outside the CDR3, taken from reference TRBV18 and TRBJ1-4): NAGVMQNPRHLVRRRGQEARLRCSPMKGHSHVYWYRQLPEEGLKFMVYLQKENIIDESGMPKERFSAEFPKEGPSILRIQQVVRGDSAAYFCASSPTKDRGGEKLFFGSGTQLSVL.

The CDR3 coding sequence is TGTGCCAGTACAGGGGGCAATGAGCAGTTCTTC. It specifies CASTGGNEQFF. The rearrangement uses TRBV14 and TRBJ2-1, with 8 bases lining up with TRBD1. The germline V gene has CDR1 SGHDN and CDR2 FVKESK. V shed 9 bases, J shed 6 bases, and the junction held 1 base outside the gene matches. The CDR3 consists of 11 residues. The entire variable domain, with the rest obtained from reference TRBV14 and TRBJ2-1, is as follows: EAGVTQFPSHSVIEKGQTVTLRCDPISGHDNLYWYRRVMGKEIKFLLHFVKESKQDESGMPNNRFLAERTGGTYSTLKVQPAELEDSGVYFCASTGGNEQFFGPGTRLTVL.

This clone has a handful of counts. This chain connects TRBV18 to TRBJ2-3; tentative D call: TRBD1 (5 bases). This CDR3 has 13 amino acids. CDR1 is KGHSH, CDR2 LQKENI, per germline. V was shortened by 2 bases and J by 4 bases, with 7 bases between the two germline ends. The CDR3 is CASSPGAADTQYF. Here the CDR3 DNA reads TGTGCCAGCTCACCAGGGGCCGCAGATACGCAGTATTTT. Together with reference TRBV18 and TRBJ2-3, the CDR3 gives the full variable domain: NAGVMQNPRHLVRRRGQEARLRCSPMKGHSHVYWYRQLPEEGLKFMVYLQKENIIDESGMPKERFSAEFPKEGPSILRIQQVVRGDSAAYFCASSPGAADTQYFGPGTRLTVL.

The V and J genes are TRBV25-1 and TRBJ1-2, with D tentatively TRBD1 (6 bases). With 8 bases removed from V and 3 bases from J, the gap between germline ends came to 25 bases. The CDR3 covers 17 residues. CDR1 and CDR2 (germline): MGHDK, SYGVNS. The CDR3 reads CASPITGGGAPDYGYTF. The DNA for the CDR3 is TGTGCCAGCCCAATAACCGGCGGGGGCGCGCCCGACTATGGCTACACCTTC.

The chain employs TRBV5-1 and TRBJ1-6; D might be TRBD1 (6 bases). Germline CDR1 reads SGHRS; CDR2 reads YFSETQ. CDR3 length equals 16 residues. Trimming took off 0 bases at V and 6 bases at J, with 13 bases between the two ends. The CDR3 nucleotides read TGCGCCAGCAGCTTGGACCCCGGGACATCTAATTCACCCCTCCACTTT. It yields the protein CASSLDPGTSNSPLHF.

V and J are TRBV6-1 and TRBJ2-1; 15 bases match TRBD2. Trimming cost V 3 bases and J 10 bases; bases outside gene matches: 7. The CDR3 sequence is 16 residues long. Germline V gene sequence: CDR1 MNHNS, CDR2 SASEGT. Here the CDR3 DNA reads TGTGCCAGCAGTGACCCGGGACTAGCGGGAGGATTCGAGCAGTTCTTC. It encodes CASSDPGLAGGFEQFF.

This clone was counted only a few times. The chain is built from TRBV6-1 and TRBJ1-4, with D possibly TRBD1 on 5 matching bases. The CDR3 has 15 amino acids. V was clipped by 2 bases and J by 3 bases, with 10 bases between them. Per germline, CDR1 MNHNS and CDR2 SASEGT. For the CDR3, the DNA is TGTGCCAGCAGTGAATGGGGGGAGGCTAATGAAAAACTGTTTTTT. Translating gives CASSEWGEANEKLFF.

V is TRBV19 and J is TRBJ2-7; 9 bases are shared with TRBD1. The V and J ends lost 2 bases and 5 bases, in that order; junction bases with no gene match: 7. The CDR3 is made up of 15 amino acids. CDR1 and CDR2 (germline): LNHDA, SQIVND (reference sequence). The CDR3 DNA is TGTGCCAGTAGTATAACAGGGGGCGTTCCTAACGAGCAGTACTTC. Translating gives CASSITGGVPNEQYF. The full variable domain, rest sourced from reference TRBV19 and TRBJ2-7, is DGGITQSPKYLFRKEGQNVTLSCEQNLNHDAMYWYRQDPGQGLRLIYYSQIVNDFQKGDIAEGYSVSREKKESFPLTVTSAQKNPTAFYLCASSITGGVPNEQYFGPGTRLTVT.

The CDR3: CASSVVAGSNTEAFF. For the CDR3, the DNA is TGTGCCAGCAGCGTAGTCGCAGGGTCGAACACTGAAGCTTTCTTT. The V and J genes are TRBV9 and TRBJ1-1, with D possibly being TRBD1 (5 bases). V was clipped by 0 bases and J by 1 base, with 10 bases between them. This CDR3 has 15 amino acids. Germline CDR1 is SGDLS and CDR2 is YYNGEE.

Here the CDR3 DNA reads TGTGCCAGCAGCTTAAGGACAGGGGGTGTCTACGAGCAGTACTTC. This encodes CASSLRTGGVYEQYF. The chain couples TRBV5-4 to TRBJ2-7; 10 nucleotides match TRBD1. With V trimmed by 2 bases and J by 3 bases, 5 bases remained unmatched. Germline values: CDR1 SGHNT, CDR2 YYREEE (reference sequence). This CDR3 is built from 15 residues.

Comments on this clone: The junction does not match germline at one end; this may be a read error. The chain combines TRBV7-9 with TRBJ2-6; no clear D. The CDR3 spans 15 residues. Looked up from germline, CDR1 is SEHNR and CDR2 is FQNEAQ (reference sequence). CDR3 protein: CSSSFSGSGANVLTF. The CDR3 region has the DNA TGTTCCAGCAGCTTTAGTGGCTCTGGGGCCAACGTCCTGACTTTC.

The chain combines TRBV5-6 with TRBJ2-3; 9 nucleotides agree with TRBD1. Germline CDR1 is SGHDT and CDR2 is YYEEEE. Unmatched junction bases numbered 3, after V lost 1 base and J lost 3 bases. The CDR3 is 15 residues long. Written as DNA, the CDR3 is TGTGCCAGCAGCTTGATACAGGGGGCAACAGATACGCAGTATTTT. It encodes CASSLIQGATDTQYF.

This chain connects TRBV19 to TRBJ1-5, with 7 bases lining up with TRBD1. Per germline, CDR1 LNHDA and CDR2 SQIVND (reference sequence). The CDR3 is 14 amino acids. With V trimmed by 7 bases and J by 3 bases, 6 bases remained unmatched. CDR3 nucleotide sequence: TGTGCCAGTACCGCAGGGGGTTTCAATCAGCCCCAGCATTTT. Translating gives CASTAGGFNQPQHF.

In this sample, this clone turned up a few times. V and J are TRBV7-2 and TRBJ2-7, with D possibly TRBD1 on 6 matching bases. V was clipped by 5 bases and J by 3 bases, with 17 bases between them. This CDR3 has 15 residues. Germline V gene sequence: CDR1 SGHTA, CDR2 FQGNSA. The CDR3 nucleotides are TGTGCCAGCAGCCCCGGGACACGCCGCGACTACGAGCAGTACTTC. Its protein is CASSPGTRRDYEQYF.

There are a few counts of this clone. The J gene is TRBJ2-2, the V gene TRBV9; possible D gene TRBD2, 5 bases. The CDR3 covers 15 residues. Germline V gene sequence: CDR1 SGDLS, CDR2 YYNGEE. Trimming took 3 bases from V and 1 from J, leaving 10 bases between them. CDR3 nucleotide sequence: TGTGCCAGCAGCGCCGTAGCGATGAACACCGGGGAGCTGTTTTTT. The encoded protein is CASSAVAMNTGELFF.

The J gene is TRBJ2-1, the V gene TRBV6-5; possible D gene TRBD2, 5 bases. The CDR3 has 15 amino acids. Germline V lookup: CDR1 MNHEY, CDR2 SVGAGI. Trimming shortened V by 0 bases and J by 4 bases, and 10 bases separated the two germline ends. The DNA for the CDR3 is TGTGCCAGCAGTTACTCCTGGGAGTTGTACAATGAGCAGTTCTTC. Protein: CASSYSWELYNEQFF.